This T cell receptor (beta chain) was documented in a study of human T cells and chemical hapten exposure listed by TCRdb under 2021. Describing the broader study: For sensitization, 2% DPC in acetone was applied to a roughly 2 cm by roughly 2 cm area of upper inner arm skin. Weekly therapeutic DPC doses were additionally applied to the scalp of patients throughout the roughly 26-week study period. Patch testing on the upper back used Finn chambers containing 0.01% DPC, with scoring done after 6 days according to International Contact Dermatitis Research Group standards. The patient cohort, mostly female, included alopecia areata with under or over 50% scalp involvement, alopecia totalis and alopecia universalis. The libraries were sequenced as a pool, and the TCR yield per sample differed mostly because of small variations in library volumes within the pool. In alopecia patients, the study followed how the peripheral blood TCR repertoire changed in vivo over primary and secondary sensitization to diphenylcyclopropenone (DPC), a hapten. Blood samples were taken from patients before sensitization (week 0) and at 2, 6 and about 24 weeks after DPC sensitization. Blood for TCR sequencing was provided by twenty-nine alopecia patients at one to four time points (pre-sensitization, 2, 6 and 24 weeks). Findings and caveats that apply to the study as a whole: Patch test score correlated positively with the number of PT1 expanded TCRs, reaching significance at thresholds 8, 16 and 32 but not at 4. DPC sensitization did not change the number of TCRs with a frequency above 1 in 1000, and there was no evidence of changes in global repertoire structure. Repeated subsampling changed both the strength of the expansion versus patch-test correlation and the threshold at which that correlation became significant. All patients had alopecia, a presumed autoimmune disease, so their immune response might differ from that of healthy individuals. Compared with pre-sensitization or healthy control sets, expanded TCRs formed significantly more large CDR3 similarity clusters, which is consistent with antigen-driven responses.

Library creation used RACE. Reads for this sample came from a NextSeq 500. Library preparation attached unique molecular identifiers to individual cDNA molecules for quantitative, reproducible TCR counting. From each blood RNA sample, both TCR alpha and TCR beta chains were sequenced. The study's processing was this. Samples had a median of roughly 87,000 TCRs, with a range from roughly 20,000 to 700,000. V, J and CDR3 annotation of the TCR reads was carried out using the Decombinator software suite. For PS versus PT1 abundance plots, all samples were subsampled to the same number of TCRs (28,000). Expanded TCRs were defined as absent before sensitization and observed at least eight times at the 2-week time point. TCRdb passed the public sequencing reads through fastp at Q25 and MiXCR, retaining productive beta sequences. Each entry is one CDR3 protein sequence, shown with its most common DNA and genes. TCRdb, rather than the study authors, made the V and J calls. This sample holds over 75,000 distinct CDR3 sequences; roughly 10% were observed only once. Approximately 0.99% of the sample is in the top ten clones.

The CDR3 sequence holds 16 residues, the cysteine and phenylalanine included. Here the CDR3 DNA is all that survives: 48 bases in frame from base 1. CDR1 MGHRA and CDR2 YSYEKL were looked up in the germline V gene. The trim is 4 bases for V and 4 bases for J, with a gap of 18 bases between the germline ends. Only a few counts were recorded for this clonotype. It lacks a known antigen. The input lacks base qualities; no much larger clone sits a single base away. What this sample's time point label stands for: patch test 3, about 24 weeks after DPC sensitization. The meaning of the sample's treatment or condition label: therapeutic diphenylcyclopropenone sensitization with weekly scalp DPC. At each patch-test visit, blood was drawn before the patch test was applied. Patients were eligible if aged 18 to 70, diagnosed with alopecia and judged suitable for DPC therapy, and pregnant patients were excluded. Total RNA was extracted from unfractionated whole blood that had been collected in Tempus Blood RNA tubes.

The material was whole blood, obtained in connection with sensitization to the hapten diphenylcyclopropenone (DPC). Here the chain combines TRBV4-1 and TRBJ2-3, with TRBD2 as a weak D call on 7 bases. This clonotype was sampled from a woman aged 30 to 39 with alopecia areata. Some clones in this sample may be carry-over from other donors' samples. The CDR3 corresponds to CASSLTWGGASDTQYF. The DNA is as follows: TGCGCCAGCAGCCTAACATGGGGGGGGGCCTCAGATACGCAGTATTTT.